The 9 T cell receptor beta chains below come from one sample, sequenced in a study of T cells in localized non-small cell lung cancer. Sequenced by immunoSEQ multiplex PCR; TCRdb stores in-frame clones only, minus some. This repertoire shows approximately 89,000 clones, 80% found once; its top ten account for about a fifth. The sequencing here drew on PBMCs, taken before any cancer treatment. The receptor source for this set is a man aged 40 to 70 with stage II squamous cell lung carcinoma.

The V and J genes are TRBV5-6 and TRBJ1-5; no reliable D call. Trimming left V 5 bases short and J 3 bases short, with 9 bases between. Germline assignment: CDR1 SGHDT and CDR2 YYEEEE. This CDR3 is built from 13 residues. The CDR3 DNA reads TGTGCCAGCAGTCTAGGATTCAATCAGCCCCAGCATTTT. Translated: CASSLGFNQPQHF. The variable domain in full, completed from reference TRBV5-6 and TRBJ1-5, reads DAGVTQSPTHLIKTRGQQVTLRCSPKSGHDTVSWYQQALGQGPQFIFQYYEEEERQRGNFPDRFSGHQFPNYSSELNVNALLLGDSALYLCASSLGFNQPQHFGDGTRLSIL.

The J gene is TRBJ1-2, the V gene TRBV6-1; D is uncertain. This CDR3 comprises 15 residues. Germline values: CDR1 MNHNS, CDR2 SASEGT. V lost 3 bases to trimming and J lost 4 bases, with 15 bases between them. The CDR3 nucleotides are TGTGCCAGCAGTGACCGTCTCGTCCCCCCCTATGGCTACACCTTC. This gives the protein CASSDRLVPPYGYTF.

This rearrangement joins TRBV10-3 to TRBJ2-1; D unclear. V was trimmed by 3 bases and J by 10 bases, leaving 7 bases between them. Per germline, CDR1 ENHRY and CDR2 SYGVKD. The CDR3 is made up of 11 amino acids. The CDR3 reads CAISEGIEQFF. DNA of the CDR3: TGTGCCATCAGTGAAGGGATAGAGCAGTTCTTC.

V usage is TRBV28 and J usage is TRBJ2-2; 10 positions match TRBD1. Germline values: CDR1 MDHEN, CDR2 SYDVKM. The trim removed 6 bases at V and 10 bases at J, leaving 8 bases unmatched. CDR3 size: 14 residues. CDR3 residues: CASSHRQGAEELFF. In DNA form, the CDR3 reads TGTGCCAGCAGCCACAGACAGGGGGCCGAGGAGCTGTTTTTT.

The V gene is TRBV6-5, the J gene TRBJ1-5; D might be TRBD1 (5 bases). The CDR3 is made up of 13 amino acids. Germline V CDR1 and CDR2: MNHEY, SVGAGI. V was shortened by 5 bases and J by 6 bases, with 11 bases between the two germline ends. CDR3 amino acids: CASSPGQGQPQHF. The CDR3 coding sequence is TGTGCCAGCAGTCCCGGGCAGGGTCAGCCCCAGCATTTT.

J is TRBJ1-6 and V is TRBV28; D is possibly TRBD1 (5 bases). Per germline, CDR1 MDHEN and CDR2 SYDVKM. This CDR3 region has 14 residues. With 6 bases removed from V and 7 bases from J, the gap between germline ends came to 13 bases. CDR3 region: CASSPGEGNSPLHF. CDR3 in DNA: TGTGCCAGCAGCCCCGGAGAGGGGAATTCACCCCTCCACTTT.

The J gene is TRBJ1-2, the V gene TRBV19, with 7 bases matching TRBD1. The CDR3 totals 13 residues. The V and J ends lost 6 bases and 3 bases, in that order; junction bases with no gene match: 4. CDR1 and CDR2 (germline): LNHDA, SQIVND (reference sequence). Written as DNA, the CDR3 is TGTGCCAGTAGCAGGGACAGCGACTATGGCTACACCTTC. Translating gives CASSRDSDYGYTF.

This chain links TRBV18 with TRBJ1-2, with D possibly TRBD1 on 6 matching bases. Looked up from germline, CDR1 is KGHSH and CDR2 is LQKENI. This CDR3 has 14 amino acids. Between the trimmed V and J ends, which lost 1 base and 6 bases, there was a span of 12 bases. The CDR3 DNA follows: TGTGCCAGCTCACCACAGACAGGTGGAGATGGCTACACCTTC. This sequence encodes CASSPQTGGDGYTF.

The rearrangement links TRBV9 to TRBJ2-3; D gene uncertain. Trimming pared 3 bases from V and 2 bases from J, leaving 7 bases between. The germline V gene has CDR1 SGDLS and CDR2 YYNGEE. This CDR3 is 13 amino acids long. The CDR3 coding sequence is TGTGCCAGCAGCGCCACAGTCACAGATACGCAGTATTTT. Translated, it gives CASSATVTDTQYF. The full variable domain, rest sourced from reference TRBV9 and TRBJ2-3, is DSGVTQTPKHLITATGQRVTLRCSPRSGDLSVYWYQQSLDQGLQFLIQYYNGEERAKGNILERFSAQQFPDLHSELNLSSLELGDSALYFCASSATVTDTQYFGPGTRLTVL.